The clone carrying this TCR beta chain was picked up many times. The antigen remains undetermined. This sample was included in a study of regulatory T cells in long-lasting Graves disease. Trimming left V 1 base short and J 3 bases short, with 12 bases between. The CDR3 has 16 residues. Per germline, CDR1 LGHDT and CDR2 YNNKEL (reference sequence). Construction of TCR beta libraries relied on iRepertoire HTBI primers and on Arm-PCR targeting CDR3 regions. One entry per CDR3 protein, called by TCRdb with MiXCR from the multiplex PCR reads. Among under 300,000 distinct CDR3 sequences, 15% to 20% were seen once, and the ten largest hold about 15%. Stated time point: newly diagnosed GD, antithyroid drugs for less than 3 months. PBMCs were the source of the RNA used for TCR sequencing. Findings and caveats of the study: The study found persistent patients shared more public clonotypes (2,741) than new patients (nearly 1,000). The study found lower TCR diversity in persistent Graves' patients than in newly diagnosed ones.

A further study also used this sample, focusing on T cells in Graves' hyperthyroidism and ophthalmopathy. That investigation notes: Any patient presenting with uncontrolled infection, other autoimmune disease, pregnancy or lactation was left out.

The chain employs TRBV3-1 and TRBJ2-2; D unresolved. The receptor was derived from a woman in her 30s with Graves disease. The sequencing here drew on peripheral blood mononuclear cells (PBMCs), taken at new diagnosis, from a patient treated with antithyroid drugs. CDR3: CASSQGYLGYTGELFF. CDR3 nucleotides: TGTGCCAGCAGCCAAGGTTACCTAGGGTACACCGGGGAGCTGTTTTTT. Based on the CDR3 plus reference TRBV3-1 and TRBJ2-2, the full variable domain is DTAVSQTPKYLVTQMGNDKSIKCEQNLGHDTMYWYKQDSKKFLKIMFSYNNKELIINETVPNRFSPKSPDKAHLNLHINSLELGDSAVYFCASSQGYLGYTGELFFGEGSRLTVL.